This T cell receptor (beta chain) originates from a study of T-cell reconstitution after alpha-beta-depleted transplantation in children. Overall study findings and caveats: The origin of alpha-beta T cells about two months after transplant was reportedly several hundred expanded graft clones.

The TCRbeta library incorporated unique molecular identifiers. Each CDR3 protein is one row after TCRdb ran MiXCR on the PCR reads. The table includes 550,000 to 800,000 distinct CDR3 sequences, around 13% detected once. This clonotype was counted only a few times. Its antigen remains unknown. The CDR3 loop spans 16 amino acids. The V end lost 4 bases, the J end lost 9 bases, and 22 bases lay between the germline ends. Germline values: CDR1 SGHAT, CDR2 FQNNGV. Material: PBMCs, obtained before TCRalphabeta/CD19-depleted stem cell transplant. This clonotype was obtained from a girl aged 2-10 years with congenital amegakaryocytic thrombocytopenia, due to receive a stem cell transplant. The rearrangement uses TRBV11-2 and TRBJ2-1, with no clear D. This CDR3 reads CASSSQEIIRTPEQFF. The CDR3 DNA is TGTGCCAGCAGCTCCCAAGAGATAATCCGGACCCCTGAGCAGTTCTTC.